The 10 T cell receptor beta chains given below trace back to one sample, sequenced in a study of cytomegalovirus exposure and HLA in healthy donors. Both 60 Vbeta primers and 13 Jbeta primers went into the PCR. Sequencing was performed with immunoSEQ multiplex PCR; in TCRdb, only in-frame clones are kept and a portion is missing. Found here are 90,000 to 100,000 clones, around 77% of them singletons; the top ten hold approximately 7.7%. The sequenced material came from PBMCs. Every receptor here comes from a female donor in good health and CMV-seronegative.

The chain employs TRBV5-6 and TRBJ2-7; tentatively, D is TRBD1 (5 bases). Germline V gene sequence: CDR1 SGHDT, CDR2 YYEEEE. The CDR3 runs to 14 residues. The ends were cut back, 1 base at V and 3 bases at J, with 11 bases in the middle. The chain's CDR3 is CASSLQGSDYEQYF. DNA of the CDR3: TGTGCCAGCAGCTTGCAGGGTTCGGACTACGAGCAGTACTTC.

The J gene is TRBJ2-5, the V gene TRBV7-8; tentative D call: TRBD1 (6 bases). V gave up 6 bases and J gave up 4 bases, with 24 bases separating them. Germline assignment: CDR1 SGHVS and CDR2 FQNEAQ. CDR3 length: 17 amino acids. The CDR3 nucleotides read TGTGCCAGCAGTTTATACGACACAGGGACGTGGGGAGAGACCCAGTACTTC. Translation gives CASSLYDTGTWGETQYF.

V usage is TRBV10-3 and J usage is TRBJ1-2; D not certain. V was trimmed by 4 bases and J by 8 bases, leaving 17 bases between them. Germline CDR1 is ENHRY and CDR2 is SYGVKD. There are 14 residues in the CDR3. Here the CDR3 reads CAISASSIAQGYTF. Here the CDR3 DNA reads TGTGCCATCAGTGCGAGTAGCATCGCCCAAGGCTACACCTTC.

The chain is built from TRBV6-5 and TRBJ1-2, with D possibly TRBD1 on 6 matching bases. V lost 7 bases and J lost 1, with 10 bases in between. The CDR3 totals 13 residues. From germline, CDR1 is MNHEY and CDR2 SVGAGI. The CDR3: CASMRGGNYGYTF. The CDR3 coding sequence is TGTGCCAGCATGAGGGGGGGTAACTATGGCTACACCTTC.

The chain couples TRBV19 to TRBJ2-2; weak D call: TRBD1 (5 bases). The V end lost 3 bases, the J end lost 0 bases, and 8 bases lay between the germline ends. Germline V gene lookup returns CDR1 LNHDA and CDR2 SQIVND (reference sequence). CDR3 size: 15 residues. The CDR3, as DNA: TGTGCCAGTAGTATTTGGGGCACGAACACCGGGGAGCTGTTTTTT. Amino acid sequence: CASSIWGTNTGELFF. The entire variable domain, with the rest obtained from reference TRBV19 and TRBJ2-2, is as follows: DGGITQSPKYLFRKEGQNVTLSCEQNLNHDAMYWYRQDPGQGLRLIYYSQIVNDFQKGDIAEGYSVSREKKESFPLTVTSAQKNPTAFYLCASSIWGTNTGELFFGEGSRLTVL.

This clone was seen more than once but under ten times. In the same sample, other DNA sequences code for this CDR3. The J gene is TRBJ2-7, the V gene TRBV7-2; no reliable D call. Trimming cost V 5 bases and J 2 bases, with 4 bases left between them. CDR1 and CDR2 from the germline V gene are SGHTA and FQGNSA. The CDR3 contains 11 residues. The CDR3 reads CASSPAYEQYF. The CDR3 nucleotides are TGTGCCAGCAGCCCGGCCTACGAGCAGTACTTC.

In the case of this clone: The junction differs from germline at one of its ends, possibly a read error. This rearrangement joins TRBV7-7 to TRBJ2-1; 15 positions agree with TRBD2. Germline CDR1 and CDR2: SSHAT and FNYEAQ (reference sequence). This CDR3 has 16 amino acids. Here the CDR3 DNA reads TGTGCTAGCAGCCGCGGACTAGCGGGAGGGCGTGATGAGCAGTTCTTC. Translated: CASSRGLAGGRDEQFF.

J is TRBJ1-1 and V is TRBV6-5; 7 positions agree with TRBD1. Germline CDR1 and CDR2: MNHEY and SVGAGI. V lost 7 bases to trimming and J lost 5 bases; unmatched junction nucleotides: 7. CDR3 length: 13 residues. The CDR3 nucleotides are TGTGCCAGCATCCAAGACAGGGATACTGAAGCTTTCTTT. It yields the protein CASIQDRDTEAFF.

The V call is TRBV4-3, the J call TRBJ1-3, with D possibly TRBD1 on 6 matching bases. This CDR3 region has 15 residues. Trimming took 4 bases from V and 0 from J, leaving 10 bases between them. Germline values: CDR1 LGHNA, CDR2 YSLEER. The CDR3 DNA is TGCGCCAGCAGCCGAGCGGACAGCTCTGGAAACACCATATATTTT. Protein product: CASSRADSSGNTIYF.

This clone was found a few times. This chain joins TRBV6-5 and TRBJ1-3; 7 nucleotides agree with TRBD1. Germline CDR1 reads MNHEY; CDR2 reads SVGAGI. Trimming took 0 bases from V and 2 from J; bases not matched to a gene: 4. The CDR3 sequence is 16 residues long. The CDR3 is CASSYSTGQTGNTIYF. As DNA, the CDR3 is TGTGCCAGCAGTTACTCGACAGGGCAGACTGGAAACACCATATATTTT.